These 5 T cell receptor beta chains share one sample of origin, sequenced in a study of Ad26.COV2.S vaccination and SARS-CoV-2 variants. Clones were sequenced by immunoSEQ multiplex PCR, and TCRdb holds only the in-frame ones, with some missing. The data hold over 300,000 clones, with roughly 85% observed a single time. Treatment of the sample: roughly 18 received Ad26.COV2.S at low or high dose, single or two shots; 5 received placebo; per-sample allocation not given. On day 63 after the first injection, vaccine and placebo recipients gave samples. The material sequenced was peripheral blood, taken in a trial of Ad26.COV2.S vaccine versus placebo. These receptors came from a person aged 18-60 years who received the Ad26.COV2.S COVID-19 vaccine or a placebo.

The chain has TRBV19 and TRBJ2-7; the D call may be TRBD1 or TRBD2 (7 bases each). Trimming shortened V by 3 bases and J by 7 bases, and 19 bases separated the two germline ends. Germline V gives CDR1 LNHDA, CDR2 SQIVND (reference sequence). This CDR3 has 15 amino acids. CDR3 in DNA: TGTGCCAGTAGTATCGGGGGGACAGCCTTGCGGGAGCAGTACTTC. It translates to CASSIGGTALREQYF.

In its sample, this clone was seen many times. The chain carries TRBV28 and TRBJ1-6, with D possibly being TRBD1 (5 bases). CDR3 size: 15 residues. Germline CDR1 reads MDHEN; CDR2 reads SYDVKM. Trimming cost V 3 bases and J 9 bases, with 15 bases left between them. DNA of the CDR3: TGTGCCAGCAGTTTGGTAGCGCAGGGCGTTTCACCCCTCCACTTT. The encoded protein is CASSLVAQGVSPLHF.

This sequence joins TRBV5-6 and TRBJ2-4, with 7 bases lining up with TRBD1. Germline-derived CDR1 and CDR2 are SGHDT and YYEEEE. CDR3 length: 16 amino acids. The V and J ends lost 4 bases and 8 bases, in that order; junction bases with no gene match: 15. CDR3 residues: CASSPPQTTGADIQYF. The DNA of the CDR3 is TGTGCCAGCAGCCCGCCACAGACTACAGGGGCGGACATTCAGTACTTC. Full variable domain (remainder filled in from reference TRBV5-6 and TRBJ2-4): DAGVTQSPTHLIKTRGQQVTLRCSPKSGHDTVSWYQQALGQGPQFIFQYYEEEERQRGNFPDRFSGHQFPNYSSELNVNALLLGDSALYLCASSPPQTTGADIQYFGAGTRLSVL.

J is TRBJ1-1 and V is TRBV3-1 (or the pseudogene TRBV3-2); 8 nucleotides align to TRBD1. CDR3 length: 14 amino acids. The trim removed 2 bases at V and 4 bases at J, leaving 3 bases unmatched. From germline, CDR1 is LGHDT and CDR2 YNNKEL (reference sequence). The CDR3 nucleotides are TGTGCCAGCAGCCAAAGTACAGGGGGCACTGAAGCTTTCTTT. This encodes CASSQSTGGTEAFF.

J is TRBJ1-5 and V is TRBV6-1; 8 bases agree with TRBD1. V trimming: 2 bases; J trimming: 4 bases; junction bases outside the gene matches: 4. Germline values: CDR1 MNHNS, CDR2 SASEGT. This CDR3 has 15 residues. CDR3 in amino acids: CASSELTGGNQPQHF. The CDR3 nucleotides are TGTGCCAGCAGTGAACTTACAGGGGGGAATCAGCCCCAGCATTTT.